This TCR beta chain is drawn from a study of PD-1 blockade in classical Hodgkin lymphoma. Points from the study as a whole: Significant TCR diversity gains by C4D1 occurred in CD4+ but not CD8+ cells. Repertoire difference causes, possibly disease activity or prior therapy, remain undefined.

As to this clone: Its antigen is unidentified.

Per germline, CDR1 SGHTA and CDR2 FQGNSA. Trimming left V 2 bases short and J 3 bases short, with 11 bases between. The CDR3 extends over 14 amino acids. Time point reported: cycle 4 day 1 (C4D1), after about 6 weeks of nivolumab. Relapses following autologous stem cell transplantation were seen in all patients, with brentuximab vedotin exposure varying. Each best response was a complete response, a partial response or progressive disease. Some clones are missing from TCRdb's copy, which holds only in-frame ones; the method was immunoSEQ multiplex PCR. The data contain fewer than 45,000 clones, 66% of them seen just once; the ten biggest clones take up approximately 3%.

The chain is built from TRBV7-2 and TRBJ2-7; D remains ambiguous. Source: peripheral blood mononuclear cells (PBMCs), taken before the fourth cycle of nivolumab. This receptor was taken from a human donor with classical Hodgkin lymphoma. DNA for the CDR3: TGTGCCAGCAGCTTAAGGGATTGGGGCTACGAGCAGTACTTC. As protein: CASSLRDWGYEQYF.